Shown below are 25 T cell receptor beta chains from a single sample sequenced in a study of shared clonotypes between healthy human individuals. Assay: immunoSEQ multiplex PCR; the TCRdb copy retains only in-frame clones and omits some. The sample shows about 700,000 clones, 92% of them seen only once. Naive CD8 cells, CD45RO-negative and positively selected for CCR7, excluded terminally differentiated effector memory CD45RA+ cells. The sequencing sample was made of naive CD8+ T cells sorted from blood. The receptors here all came from a man aged 25-45 years in good health.

The chain recombines TRBV6-5 with TRBJ1-5; possible D gene TRBD1, 5 bases. The CDR3 sequence is 15 residues long. Looked up from germline, CDR1 is MNHEY and CDR2 is SVGAGI. The V end lost 2 bases, the J end lost 4 bases, and 12 bases lay between the germline ends. As DNA, the CDR3 is TGTGCCAGCAGTTACACAGCCCGGGGGAATCAGCCCCAGCATTTT. Translating gives CASSYTARGNQPQHF.

The chain recombines TRBV27 with TRBJ2-7, with D possibly being TRBD2 (5 bases). There are 15 residues in the CDR3. Germline-derived CDR1 and CDR2 are MNHEY and SMNVEV (reference sequence). The V end was cut by 6 bases, the J end by 5 bases, with 20 bases between. CDR3 nucleotide sequence: TGTGCCAGCAGCCCGGCGCGGAGGCGTTCGGACGAGCAGTACTTC. The encoded protein is CASSPARRRSDEQYF.

A single count supports this clone. This sequence joins TRBV9 and TRBJ2-7; D remains unclear. Germline V gene data show CDR1 as SGDLS and CDR2 as YYNGEE. Between the trimmed V and J ends, which lost 4 bases and 0 bases, there was a span of 11 bases. This CDR3 is 14 amino acids long. The CDR3 protein is CASSPPGRSYEQYF. In DNA form, the CDR3 reads TGTGCCAGCAGCCCGCCAGGACGCTCCTACGAGCAGTACTTC.

This clone was picked up one time. The J gene is TRBJ2-7, the V gene TRBV7-2; D is unclear. Trimming left V 3 bases short and J 3 bases short, with 6 bases between. Germline V gene sequence: CDR1 SGHTA, CDR2 FQGNSA. The CDR3 has 12 residues. CDR3 region: CASSFNRYEQYF. The CDR3 DNA reads TGTGCCAGCAGCTTTAACCGCTACGAGCAGTACTTC.

The V gene is TRBV7-9, the J gene TRBJ2-1, with D unresolved. CDR1 and CDR2 (germline): SEHNR, FQNEAQ (reference sequence). The CDR3 consists of 13 residues. Deletions cut 5 bases from V and 0 bases from J, with 5 bases between. The CDR3: CASSENSYNEQFF. As DNA, the CDR3 is TGTGCCAGCAGCGAGAACTCCTACAATGAGCAGTTCTTC.

The chain carries TRBV10-2 and TRBJ1-2; 7 bases match TRBD1. Germline V CDR1 and CDR2: WSHSY, SAAADI. Trimming at V came to 0 bases and at J to 6 bases, leaving 4 bases not matched to a gene. This CDR3 contains 14 residues. The CDR3 sequence is CASSESIGGDGYTF. The DNA for the CDR3 is TGCGCCAGCAGTGAGTCGATAGGGGGCGATGGCTACACCTTC.

The chain recombines TRBV29-1 with TRBJ2-1, with D possibly TRBD1 on 6 matching bases. Germline-derived CDR1 and CDR2 are SQVTM and ANQGSEA. This CDR3 is built from 15 residues. V was shortened by 3 bases and J by 2 bases, with 14 bases between the two germline ends. DNA of the CDR3: TGCAGCGTTGATACGGGACAATCCCCCTACAATGAGCAGTTCTTC. Its translation: CSVDTGQSPYNEQFF.

J is TRBJ2-3 and V is TRBV7-9; D unresolved. Germline V lookup: CDR1 SEHNR, CDR2 FQNEAQ (reference sequence). Between the trimmed V and J ends, which lost 5 bases and 4 bases, there was a span of 10 bases. This CDR3 has 13 residues. The chain's CDR3 is CASSRTIADTQYF. CDR3 DNA sequence: TGTGCCAGCAGCCGAACCATAGCAGATACGCAGTATTTT.

This clone was counted between two and nine times. The chain links TRBV6-5 to TRBJ2-5; no firm D call. The CDR3 runs to 12 residues. CDR1 and CDR2 from the germline V gene are MNHEY and SVGAGI. Trimming took 9 bases from V and 1 from J, leaving 9 bases between them. The CDR3 DNA sequence: TGTGCCAGACTTCGTGGCCAAGAGACCCAGTACTTC. Amino acid sequence: CARLRGQETQYF.

This clone was detected only once. J is TRBJ2-2 and V is TRBV7-2; the D is unclear. V was cut by 2 bases and J by 0 bases, with 13 bases left in between. Germline V gene sequence: CDR1 SGHTA, CDR2 FQGNSA. The CDR3 loop spans 17 amino acids. CDR3 protein: CASSLSRVLSNTGELFF. As DNA, the CDR3 is TGTGCCAGCAGCTTAAGTCGGGTCTTATCGAACACCGGGGAGCTGTTTTTT.

This clone came up once. The DNA for the CDR3 is TGTGCCAGCAGCGTCAATCTACAGGGGTTCGGCGAGCAGTACTTC. Translation: CASSVNLQGFGEQYF. V usage is TRBV9 and J usage is TRBJ2-7; 7 nucleotides align to TRBD1. Germline CDR1 and CDR2: SGDLS and YYNGEE. The CDR3 loop spans 15 amino acids. V was pared by 2 bases and J by 6 bases, with 11 bases of the junction left unmatched.

The J gene is TRBJ1-5, the V gene TRBV27; D is unclear. The CDR3 is made up of 13 amino acids. V dropped 5 bases and J dropped 2 bases, with 7 bases sitting between them. Germline CDR1 reads MNHEY; CDR2 reads SMNVEV (reference sequence). The CDR3 DNA reads as TGTGCCAGCAGTCCCTTCCGCAATCAGCCCCAGCATTTT. Amino acids: CASSPFRNQPQHF.

The rearrangement uses TRBV5-4 and TRBJ2-3; 10 bases align to TRBD2. The V and J ends lost 2 bases and 4 bases, in that order; junction bases with no gene match: 4. The CDR3 runs 15 residues. From germline, CDR1 is SGHNT and CDR2 YYREEE (reference sequence). CDR3 in DNA: TGTGCCAGCAGCTTCTCTAGCGGGAGCGCAGATACGCAGTATTTT. Its protein product is CASSFSSGSADTQYF.

The V call is TRBV4-1, the J call TRBJ2-2, with 14 nucleotides matching TRBD2. Trimming cost V 4 bases and J 7 bases; bases outside gene matches: 2. Germline V gives CDR1 MGHRA, CDR2 YSYEKL. The CDR3 loop spans 15 amino acids. The CDR3 bases are TGCGCCAGCAGCCGACTAGCGGGAGGGGTCGGGGAGCTGTTTTTT. Protein: CASSRLAGGVGELFF.

Concerning this clone itself: Other nucleotide sequences from this sample produce the same CDR3. The chain has TRBV7-9 and TRBJ2-2; unclear D gene. CDR3 length: 17 residues. V lost 5 bases to trimming and J lost 5 bases, with 21 bases between them. Looked up from germline, CDR1 is SEHNR and CDR2 is FQNEAQ (reference sequence). The DNA of the CDR3 is TGTGCCAGCAGCGAGACCGGTGGGTGGGCCGGTACCGGGGAGCTGTTTTTT. Encoded protein: CASSETGGWAGTGELFF.

This clone was picked up one time. The rearrangement joins TRBV4-3 to TRBJ2-7; D remains unclear. V lost 2 bases, J lost 6 bases, and 11 bases lay in between. Germline CDR1 is LGHNA and CDR2 is YSLEER. This CDR3 has 13 amino acids. CDR3 sequence: CASSQTTVTEQYF. CDR3 sequence (DNA): TGCGCCAGCAGCCAAACCACGGTCACCGAGCAGTACTTC.

The chain employs TRBV6-1 and TRBJ2-1; D call uncertain. V dropped 1 base and J dropped 2 bases, with 9 bases sitting between them. The CDR3 is made up of 15 amino acids. Germline CDR1 MNHNS, CDR2 SASEGT. DNA of the CDR3: TGTGCCAGCAGTGAAGACCCCGCCACCTACAATGAGCAGTTCTTC. This codes for CASSEDPATYNEQFF.

The chain has TRBV28 and TRBJ1-2; 10 nucleotides agree with TRBD1. This CDR3 contains 18 residues. CDR1 and CDR2 (germline): MDHEN, SYDVKM. V was pared by 7 bases and J by 4 bases, with 18 bases of the junction left unmatched. The CDR3, as DNA: TGTGCCAGCAATTTTATCCGACAGGGGGCCCCTTTCGGCTATGGCTACACCTTC. It specifies CASNFIRQGAPFGYGYTF.

V and J are TRBV7-8 and TRBJ2-2; 9 bases agree with TRBD1. The J segment lost 6 bases and the V segment lost 5 bases, leaving 16 bases of the junction unmatched. This CDR3 is built from 18 residues. Germline V gives CDR1 SGHVS, CDR2 FQNEAQ. CDR3 in DNA: TGTGCCAGCAGCGCACGTTACAGGGGGCGAGAAAAGGCCGGGGAGCTGTTTTTT. This translates into CASSARYRGREKAGELFF.

The chain is built from TRBV15 and TRBJ2-5; D unresolved. The germline CDR1 and CDR2 sequences are LNHNV and YYDKDF (reference sequence). V was clipped by 0 bases and J by 5 bases, with 7 bases between them. This CDR3 comprises 13 residues. The CDR3 DNA sequence: TGTGCCACCAGCAGAGAAGGTCAGGAGACCCAGTACTTC. Translating gives CATSREGQETQYF.

This sequence joins TRBV4-1 and TRBJ2-7; D gene uncertain. Germline CDR1 reads MGHRA; CDR2 reads YSYEKL. CDR3 size: 16 residues. Deletions cut 5 bases from V and 6 bases from J, with 23 bases between. This CDR3 reads CASSFPPGLGPGEQYF. CDR3 nucleotides: TGCGCCAGCAGCTTCCCCCCCGGGCTAGGGCCGGGCGAGCAGTACTTC.

The chain uses TRBV28 and TRBJ2-1; 13 bases line up with TRBD2. The CDR3 sequence is 16 residues long. V trimming: 5 bases; J trimming: 7 bases; junction bases outside the gene matches: 8. Germline V lookup: CDR1 MDHEN, CDR2 SYDVKM. CDR3 DNA sequence: TGTGCCAGCAGTCCGCGGACTAGCGGGAGTACTAATGAGCAGTTCTTC. This encodes CASSPRTSGSTNEQFF.

V usage is TRBV5-1 and J usage is TRBJ2-1, with TRBD2 matching 14 bases. This CDR3 is built from 15 residues. V lost 5 bases to trimming and J lost 8 bases; unmatched junction nucleotides: 6. The germline V gene encodes CDR1 SGHRS and CDR2 YFSETQ. The CDR3 sequence is CASRAGLAGVDEQFF. Written as DNA, the CDR3 is TGCGCCAGCAGAGCGGGACTAGCGGGAGTGGATGAGCAGTTCTTC. Using reference TRBV5-1 and TRBJ2-1 for the parts outside the CDR3, the full variable domain is KAGVTQTPRYLIKTRGQQVTLSCSPISGHRSVSWYQQTPGQGLQFLFEYFSETQRNKGNFPGRFSGRQFSNSRSEMNVSTLELGDSALYLCASRAGLAGVDEQFFGPGTRLTVL.

The chain combines TRBV27 with TRBJ2-2; D might be TRBD2 (6 bases). V was pared by 0 bases and J by 6 bases, with 8 bases between. The CDR3 has 14 amino acids. Germline V lookup: CDR1 MNHEY, CDR2 SMNVEV (reference sequence). This CDR3 reads CASSLSRDSGELFF. The CDR3 DNA reads as TGTGCCAGCAGTTTATCGCGGGACTCCGGGGAGCTGTTTTTT.

The V and J genes are TRBV9 and TRBJ2-4; D may be TRBD2 (6 bases). The ends were cut back, 0 bases at V and 4 bases at J, with 17 bases in the middle. The CDR3 is made up of 17 amino acids. Looked up from germline, CDR1 is SGDLS and CDR2 is YYNGEE. CDR3 amino acids: CASSVGSGDSVKNIQYF. For the CDR3, the DNA is TGTGCCAGCAGCGTAGGGTCCGGGGACTCGGTAAAAAACATTCAGTACTTC.